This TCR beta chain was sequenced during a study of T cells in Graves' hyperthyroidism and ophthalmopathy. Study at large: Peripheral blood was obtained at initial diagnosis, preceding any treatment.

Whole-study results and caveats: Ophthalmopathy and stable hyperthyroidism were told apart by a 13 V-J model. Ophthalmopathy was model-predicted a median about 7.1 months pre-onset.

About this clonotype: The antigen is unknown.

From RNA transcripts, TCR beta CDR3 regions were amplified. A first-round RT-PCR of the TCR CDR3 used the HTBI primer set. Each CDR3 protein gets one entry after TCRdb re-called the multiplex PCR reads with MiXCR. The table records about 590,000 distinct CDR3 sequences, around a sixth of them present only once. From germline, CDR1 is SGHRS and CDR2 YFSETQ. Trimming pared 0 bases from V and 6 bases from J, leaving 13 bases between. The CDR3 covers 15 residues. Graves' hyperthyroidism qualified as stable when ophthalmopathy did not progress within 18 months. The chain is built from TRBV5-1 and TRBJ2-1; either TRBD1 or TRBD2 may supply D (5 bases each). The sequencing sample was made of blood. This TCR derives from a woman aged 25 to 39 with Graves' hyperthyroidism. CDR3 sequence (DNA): TGCGCCAGCAGCTTGGATCTGGGGGAGTTCAATGAGCAGTTCTTC. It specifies CASSLDLGEFNEQFF.